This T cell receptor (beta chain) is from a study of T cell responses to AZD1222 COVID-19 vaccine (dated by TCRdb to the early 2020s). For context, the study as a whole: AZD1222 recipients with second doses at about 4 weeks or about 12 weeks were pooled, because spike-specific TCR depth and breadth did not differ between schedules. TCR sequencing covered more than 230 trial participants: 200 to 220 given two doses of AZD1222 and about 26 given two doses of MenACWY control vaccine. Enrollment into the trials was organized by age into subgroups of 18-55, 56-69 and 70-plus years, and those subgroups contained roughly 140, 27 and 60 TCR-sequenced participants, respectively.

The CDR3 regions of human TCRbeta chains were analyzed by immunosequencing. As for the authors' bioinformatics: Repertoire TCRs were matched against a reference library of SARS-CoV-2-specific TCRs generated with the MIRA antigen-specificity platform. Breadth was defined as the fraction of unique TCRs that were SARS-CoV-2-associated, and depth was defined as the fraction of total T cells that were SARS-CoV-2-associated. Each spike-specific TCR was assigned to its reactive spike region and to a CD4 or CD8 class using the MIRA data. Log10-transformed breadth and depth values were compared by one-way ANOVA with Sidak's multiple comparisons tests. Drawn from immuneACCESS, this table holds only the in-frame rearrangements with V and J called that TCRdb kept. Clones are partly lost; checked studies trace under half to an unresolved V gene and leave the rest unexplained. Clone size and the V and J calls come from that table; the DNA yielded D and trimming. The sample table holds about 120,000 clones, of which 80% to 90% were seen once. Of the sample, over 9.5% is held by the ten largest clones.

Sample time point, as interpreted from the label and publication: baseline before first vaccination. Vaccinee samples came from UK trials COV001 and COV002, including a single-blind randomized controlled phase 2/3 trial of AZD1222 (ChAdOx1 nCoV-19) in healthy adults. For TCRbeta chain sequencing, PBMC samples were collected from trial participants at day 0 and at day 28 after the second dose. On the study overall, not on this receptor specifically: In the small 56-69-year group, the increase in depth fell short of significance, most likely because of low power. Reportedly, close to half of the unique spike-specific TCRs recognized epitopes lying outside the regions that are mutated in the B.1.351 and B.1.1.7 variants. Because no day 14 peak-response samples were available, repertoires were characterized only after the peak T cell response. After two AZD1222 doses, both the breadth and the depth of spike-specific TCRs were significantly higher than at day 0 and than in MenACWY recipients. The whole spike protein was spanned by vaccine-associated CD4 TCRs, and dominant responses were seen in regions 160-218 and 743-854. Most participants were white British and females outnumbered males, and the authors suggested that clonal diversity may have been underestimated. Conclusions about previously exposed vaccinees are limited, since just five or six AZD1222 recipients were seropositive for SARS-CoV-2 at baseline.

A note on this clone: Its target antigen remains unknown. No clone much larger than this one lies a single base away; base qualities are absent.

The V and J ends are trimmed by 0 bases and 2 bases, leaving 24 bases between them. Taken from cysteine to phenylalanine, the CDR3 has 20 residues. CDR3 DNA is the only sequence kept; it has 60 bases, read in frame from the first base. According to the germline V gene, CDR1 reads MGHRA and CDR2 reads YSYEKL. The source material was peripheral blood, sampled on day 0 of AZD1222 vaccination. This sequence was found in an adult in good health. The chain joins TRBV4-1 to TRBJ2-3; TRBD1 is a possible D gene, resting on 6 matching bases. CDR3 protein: CASSQDSPGERWGFTDTQYF. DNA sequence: TGCGCCAGCAGCCAAGATAGTCCAGGGGAGCGTTGGGGGTTCACAGATACGCAGTATTTT.